This is a list of T cell receptor beta chains from one sample in a study of blood T cell repertoires in COVID-19. Sequenced by immunoSEQ multiplex PCR; TCRdb stores in-frame clones only, minus some. The sample consists of about 36,000 clones, roughly 80% of them appearing once. Sequencing was performed on peripheral blood. All receptors come from a man in his sixties with active COVID-19. Each CDR3 is given with its conserved first and last residue. Fields, in order: D gene, V gene, J gene, clone size, CDR3 protein, CDR3 DNA. D genes are given only for firm matches. Clone size is shown for a subset of rows, as once, few, many or a class of expanded clone.

>TRBD1|TRBV5-8|TRBJ2-1|.
CASSFPAGTGGNEQFF
TGTGCCAGCAGCTTCCCCGCCGGGACAGGGGGCAATGAGCAGTTCTTC
>TRBD1|TRBV18|TRBJ1-4|.
CASSPPGQGASEKLFF
TGTGCCAGCTCACCCCCGGGACAGGGGGCCTCCGAAAAACTGTTTTTT
>.|TRBV9|TRBJ2-7|.
CASSATGSPTYEQYF
TGTGCCAGCAGCGCAACAGGGTCCCCCACCTACGAGCAGTACTTC
>.|TRBV19|TRBJ2-3|.
CASSIGSSAVTDTQYF
TGTGCCAGTAGTATAGGGAGTAGCGCGGTCACAGATACGCAGTATTTT
>TRBD1|TRBV4-3|TRBJ2-6|few
CASSQDSTTGQGSRTGANVLTF
TGCGCCAGCAGCCAAGATTCTACCACGGGACAGGGGTCCCGGACTGGGGCCAACGTCCTGACTTTC
>.|TRBV7-8|TRBJ1-1|.
CASSGAIFMNTEAFF
TGTGCCAGCAGCGGGGCTATCTTTATGAACACTGAAGCTTTCTTT
>TRBD2|TRBV19|TRBJ2-2|.
CASSIDSGGAHGELFF
TGTGCCAGTAGTATAGATAGCGGGGGGGCCCACGGGGAGCTGTTTTTT
>TRBD1|TRBV7-9|TRBJ1-2|few
CASSSRTGWGYTF
TGTGCCAGCAGCTCCCGGACAGGGTGGGGCTACACCTTC
>.|TRBV6-6|TRBJ2-7|.
CASSNERYEQYF
TGTGCCAGCAGCAACGAGCGTTACGAGCAGTACTTC
>.|TRBV29-1|TRBJ2-5|.
CSVGAGLETQYF
TGCAGCGTTGGGGCTGGTTTGGAGACCCAGTACTTC
>.|TRBV18|TRBJ1-5|.
CASSPTQGTQEPQHF
TGTGCCAGCTCACCAACACAAGGGACACAGGAGCCCCAGCATTTT
>TRBD2|TRBV4-2|TRBJ2-1|.
CASSQDRLAEFNEQFF
TGTGCCAGCAGCCAAGATCGACTAGCCGAGTTCAATGAGCAGTTCTTC
>TRBD1|TRBV10-3|TRBJ1-2|.
CASRAGGDYTF
TGTGCCAGCCGAGCAGGGGGAGACTACACCTTC
>TRBD1|TRBV5-4|TRBJ2-5|.
CASSFGQGQETQYF
TGTGCCAGCAGCTTCGGACAGGGTCAAGAGACCCAGTACTTC
>.|TRBV14|TRBJ1-2|.
CASSQAQGPYGYTF
TGTGCCAGCAGCCAAGCCCAGGGGCCCTATGGCTACACCTTC
>TRBD2|TRBV5-1|TRBJ2-3|.
CASSLVPSGGSDTQYF
TGCGCCAGCAGCTTGGTCCCTAGCGGGGGCTCAGATACGCAGTATTTT
>.|TRBV7-2|TRBJ1-2|once
CASSQSRGLGGYTF
TGTGCCAGCAGCCAGAGCCGCGGGCTGGGAGGCTACACCTTC
>TRBD1|TRBV5-1|TRBJ2-2|.
CASRLIGGQDTGELFF
TGCGCCAGCAGGCTGATAGGGGGACAGGACACCGGGGAGCTGTTTTTT
>.|TRBV19|TRBJ2-7|.
CASRDWENYEQYF
TGTGCCAGTAGGGACTGGGAGAACTACGAGCAGTACTTC
>TRBD1|TRBV7-2|TRBJ2-7|few
CASSSGTGTYEQYF
TGTGCCAGCAGCTCTGGGACAGGTACCTACGAGCAGTACTTC
>.|TRBV11-3|TRBJ1-2|.
CASSRGGYGYTF
TGTGCCAGCAGCCGAGGCGGCTATGGCTACACCTTC
>TRBD1|TRBV15|TRBJ1-6|.
CATRAGGQSPLHF
TGTGCCACACGCGCGGGGGGACAGTCACCCCTCCACTTT
>TRBD2|TRBV6-5|TRBJ2-1|.
CASGSAGGPSWEQFF
TGTGCCAGCGGTTCGGCGGGGGGGCCCTCATGGGAGCAGTTCTTC
>.|TRBV28|TRBJ1-1|.
CASSTSGSHWNTEAFF
TGTGCCAGCAGTACATCCGGGTCGCATTGGAACACTGAAGCTTTCTTT
>.|TRBV30|TRBJ1-1|.
CAWSAQDGNTEAFF
TGTGCCTGGAGTGCTCAGGATGGGAACACTGAAGCTTTCTTT
>TRBD2|TRBV6-6|TRBJ2-7|.
CASSRGLGRGAPWEQYF
TGTGCCAGCAGTCGGGGACTGGGGCGGGGGGCGCCGTGGGAGCAGTACTTC
>TRBD1|TRBV7-9|TRBJ2-3|.
CASSLADRGPYTDTQYF
TGTGCCAGCAGCTTAGCAGACAGGGGCCCTTACACAGATACGCAGTATTTT
>TRBD2|TRBV28|TRBJ2-1|.
CASSWMGLAGYNEQFF
TGTGCCAGCAGTTGGATGGGACTAGCGGGTTACAATGAGCAGTTCTTC
>.|TRBV27|TRBJ2-7|.
CASSLVPLSEQYF
TGTGCCAGCAGTTTAGTGCCCCTATCAGAGCAGTACTTC